This TCR beta chain derives from a study of blood T cell repertoires in COVID-19. For the study at large: Samples of COVID-19 (acute and convalescent) were obtained from the United States, Italy and Spain. Nucleic acid was either cDNA or gDNA, and it came from T cells, B-cell-depleted T cells, or PBMCs.

Germline V lookup: CDR1 SGDLS, CDR2 YYNGEE. The V gene end was trimmed by 1 base and the J gene end by 0 bases; junction bases not matched to a gene: 5. The CDR3 runs to 16 residues. Study processing details: Using reference gene primer amplification, nucleated cell counts were estimated. Using immunoSEQ multiplex PCR, the repertoire was profiled, and TCRdb retains in-frame clones only, with some absent. That table supplies the V and J calls and clone size; D and trimming were determined from the DNA. The sample comprises some 87,000 clones, around four fifths of which are singletons, and about 10% rests with the top ten.

The rearrangement links TRBV9 to TRBJ2-3; 7 bases are a match to TRBD2. The TCR originated in a woman in her 70s with active or convalescent COVID-19. Sequencing used peripheral blood. The chain's CDR3 is CASSVRGAGSTDTQYF. In nucleotides, the CDR3 is TGTGCCAGCAGCGTAAGGGGAGCGGGGAGCACAGATACGCAGTATTTT.